The source of this TCR beta chain is a study of blood T cell repertoires in COVID-19. Study background: Sources were T cells, B-cell-depleted T cells, or PBMCs; the material itself was cDNA or gDNA.

Libraries were prepared by immunoSEQ multiplex PCR; TCRdb keeps only in-frame clonotypes and omits some of them. The table shows 200,000 to 300,000 clones, with around 86% occurring only once. The sample holds one count of this clone. The V and J ends lost 6 bases and 8 bases, in that order; junction bases with no gene match: 8. Looked up from germline, CDR1 is MNHEY and CDR2 is SVGEGT. The CDR3 loop spans 13 amino acids. Material for sequencing was peripheral blood. This TCR came from an older woman with active or convalescent COVID-19. This chain joins TRBV6-2 or TRBV6-3 and TRBJ1-2, with 8 bases identical to TRBD1. As DNA, the CDR3 is TGTGCCAGCAGCGGACAGGGAGTTATGGGCTACACCTTC. This codes for CASSGQGVMGYTF.